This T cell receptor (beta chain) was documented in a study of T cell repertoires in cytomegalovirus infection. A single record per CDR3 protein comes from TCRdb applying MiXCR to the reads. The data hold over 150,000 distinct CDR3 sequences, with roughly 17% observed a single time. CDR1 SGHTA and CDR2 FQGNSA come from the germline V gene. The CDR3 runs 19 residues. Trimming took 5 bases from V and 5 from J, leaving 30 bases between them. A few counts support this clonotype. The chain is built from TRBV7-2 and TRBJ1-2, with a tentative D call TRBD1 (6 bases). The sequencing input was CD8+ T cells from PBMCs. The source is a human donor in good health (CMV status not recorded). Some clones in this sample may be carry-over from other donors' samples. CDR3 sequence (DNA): TGTGCCAGCAGCCTACAGACACGACAGGCCCCTTTAAGGCCTTATGGCTACACCTTC. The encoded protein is CASSLQTRQAPLRPYGYTF.